These 9 T cell receptor beta chains share one sample of origin, sequenced in a study of CD8 T cells in ankylosing spondylitis. General study findings and limits: Several highly homologous variants made up a TCR beta motif that seemed to typify ankylosing spondylitis blood.

TCRdb reanalysed the 5' RACE reads using MiXCR and keeps one entry per CDR3 protein. The table records approximately 550,000 distinct CDR3 sequences, 10% to 15% of them present only once. For these TCRs, the target antigens are not known. The sequencing input was blood, either unsorted or a sorted T cell fraction (not recorded which). All receptors come from a male donor with ankylosing spondylitis.

This clonotype was detected many times. The chain employs TRBV6-1 and TRBJ2-3; 16 bases are shared with TRBD2. Germline assignment: CDR1 MNHNS and CDR2 SASEGT. The CDR3 has 16 amino acids. After removal of 7 bases from V and 7 bases from J, the junction contained 8 bases not matched to a gene. The chain's CDR3 is CASTGTSGGGPNTQYF. As DNA, the CDR3 is TGTGCCAGCACCGGGACTAGCGGGGGGGGACCGAATACGCAGTATTTT.

The V gene is TRBV29-1, the J gene TRBJ2-5, with 8 bases identical to TRBD2. The V segment lost 4 bases and the J segment 1 base; nucleotides outside the gene matches: 5. Germline CDR1 reads SQVTM; CDR2 reads ANQGSEA. The CDR3 consists of 14 residues. This chain's CDR3 is CSVVPGGFQETQYF. The CDR3 DNA sequence: TGCAGCGTTGTTCCGGGGGGGTTCCAAGAGACCCAGTACTTC.

This clonotype was counted between two and nine times. V is TRBV20-1 and J is TRBJ1-5; perhaps TRBD1 as D (6 bases). The CDR3 is made up of 17 amino acids. Between the trimmed V and J ends, which lost 0 bases and 2 bases, there was a span of 17 bases. Germline values: CDR1 DFQATT, CDR2 SNEGSKA (reference sequence). CDR3 DNA: TGCAGTGCTAGAGATCCAGGGGATTCTTTTCGCAATCAGCCCCAGCATTTT. It specifies CSARDPGDSFRNQPQHF.

The chain carries TRBV19 and TRBJ1-1, with D possibly TRBD1 on 5 matching bases. In germline, CDR1 is LNHDA, CDR2 SQIVND (reference sequence). V shed 5 bases and J shed 5 bases, with 18 bases lying between them. The CDR3 loop spans 15 amino acids. The DNA for the CDR3 is TGTGCCAGTAGTCCGGGGGGTCTAGAGAATACTGAAGCTTTCTTT. Translated: CASSPGGLENTEAFF.

This rearrangement joins TRBV6-1 to TRBJ2-2; D may be TRBD1 (5 bases). The CDR3 contains 17 residues. Trimming removed 7 bases at V and 6 bases at J, with 24 bases between. Germline CDR1 MNHNS, CDR2 SASEGT. The CDR3 loop is CASTAVEVAGMAGELFF. In DNA form, the CDR3 reads TGTGCCAGCACGGCCGTCGAGGTGGCAGGGATGGCCGGGGAGCTGTTTTTT.

This clonotype was observed many times. The rearrangement joins TRBV5-1 to TRBJ1-1; 8 positions agree with TRBD1. From germline, CDR1 is SGHRS and CDR2 YFSETQ. J gave up 10 bases and V 4 bases, and 15 bases lay outside the gene matches. The CDR3 sequence is 15 residues long. The CDR3 region has the DNA TGCGCCAGCAGCCCAGGGACAGGATACCCTTTTGGAGCTTTCTTT. It specifies CASSPGTGYPFGAFF.

The V gene is TRBV6-4, the J gene TRBJ2-1; D may correspond to TRBD1 or TRBD2 (6 bases each). Trimming stripped 2 bases from V and 8 bases from J, with 16 bases between. The germline CDR1 and CDR2 sequences are MRHNA and SNTAGT. This CDR3 spans 15 amino acids. The CDR3: CASSDGGIGGHEQFF. The CDR3 DNA sequence: TGTGCCAGCAGTGACGGCGGGATTGGGGGGCATGAGCAGTTCTTC.

This clonotype was found a few times. The J gene is TRBJ1-1, the V gene TRBV20-1; unclear D gene. The germline V gene has CDR1 DFQATT and CDR2 SNEGSKA (reference sequence). The length of the CDR3 is 18 residues. V gave up 3 bases and J gave up 4 bases, with 27 bases separating them. The CDR3 region has the DNA TGCAGTGCTAGCCAGCGCGTCGAGAAGCGGGTCCGTATCACTGAAGCTTTCTTT. This sequence encodes CSASQRVEKRVRITEAFF.

The V and J genes are TRBV6-1 and TRBJ1-5, with D unresolved. V lost 7 bases, J lost 5 bases, and 12 bases lay in between. From germline, CDR1 is MNHNS and CDR2 SASEGT. CDR3 length: 13 amino acids. This chain's CDR3 is CASIQAHDQPQHF. The CDR3 DNA is TGTGCCAGCATCCAAGCACACGATCAGCCCCAGCATTTT.